This T cell receptor beta chain was found in a study of blood T cell repertoires in COVID-19. In the study overall: Specimens from acute and convalescent COVID-19 originated in the United States, Italy and Spain. The analysed material was cDNA or gDNA that came from T cells, B-cell-depleted T cells, or PBMCs.

This clone was counted only a few times. Per the original data handling: Reference gene primer amplification yielded estimated nucleated cell counts. TCRdb keeps only in-frame clones here, not all; method: immunoSEQ multiplex PCR. The D gene and trimming were derived from the DNA, and the V and J assignments and clone size from that table. Among more than 200,000 clones listed, approximately 86% were seen once. This CDR3 is 14 amino acids long. V gave up 6 bases and J gave up 6 bases, with 13 bases separating them. CDR1 KGHDR and CDR2 SFDVKD come from the germline V gene. J is TRBJ2-2 and V is TRBV24-1, with a possible D match to TRBD1 (6 bases). This clonotype was sampled from a man aged 30-40 years with active or convalescent COVID-19. The sample consisted of peripheral blood. DNA of the CDR3: TGTGCCACCAGTTCAACAGGGTGGGCCGGGGAGCTGTTTTTT. Translating gives CATSSTGWAGELFF.